These T cell receptor beta chains were read from a single sample in a study of T cells after yellow fever vaccination. TCRdb reanalysed the 5' RACE reads using MiXCR and keeps one entry per CDR3 protein. Among some 120,000 distinct CDR3 sequences listed, roughly 15% were seen once. The specimen comprised CD8+ T cells sorted from PBMCs, sampled 5 days after the yellow fever booster vaccination. The receptors were gathered from a man aged 18 to 30 who received the YFV17D yellow fever vaccine. Both conserved end residues are part of each CDR3. The order of the fields is J gene, D gene, V gene, clone size, CDR3 length, CDR3 DNA, CDR3 protein. The D gene is left open where the match is weak. The size entry is marked missing in some rows and otherwise reads once, few, many or a size class.

j_gene: TRBJ2-3; d_gene: TRBD1; v_gene: TRBV4-3; abundance: NA; len: 17; CDR3nt: TGCGCCAGCAGCCAAATGGGACAGGGACGCGGCACAGATACGCAGTATTTT; CDR3aa: CASSQMGQGRGTDTQYF
j_gene: TRBJ2-5; d_gene: NA; v_gene: TRBV7-8; abundance: once; len: 17; CDR3nt: TGTGCCAGCAGCTTACGAGGGGCCGGATTGGTAGAAGAGACCCAGTACTTC; CDR3aa: CASSLRGAGLVEETQYF
j_gene: TRBJ2-3; d_gene: TRBD2; v_gene: TRBV5-1; abundance: NA; len: 15; CDR3nt: TGCGCCAGCAGCTCGGGACTAGCGGGGGCAGATACGCAGTATTTT; CDR3aa: CASSSGLAGADTQYF
j_gene: TRBJ2-2; d_gene: TRBD2; v_gene: TRBV7-2; abundance: few; len: 16; CDR3nt: TGTGCCAGCAGCCCCCGGACTAGCGGGGGGTCCGGGGAGCTGTTTTTT; CDR3aa: CASSPRTSGGSGELFF
j_gene: TRBJ2-5; d_gene: NA; v_gene: TRBV20-1; abundance: many; len: 11; CDR3nt: TGCAGCGCCATCTGGGGGGAGACCCAGTACTTC; CDR3aa: CSAIWGETQYF
j_gene: TRBJ2-5; d_gene: TRBD2; v_gene: TRBV3-1; abundance: few; len: 16; CDR3nt: TGTGCCAGCAGCCATACGGCTAGCGGGGGGGAAGAGACCCAGTACTTC; CDR3aa: CASSHTASGGEETQYF
j_gene: TRBJ2-4; d_gene: TRBD1; v_gene: TRBV5-5; abundance: many; len: 16; CDR3nt: TGTGCCAGCAGCTTGTGGGACAGGGGGCGCATAGACATTCAGTACTTC; CDR3aa: CASSLWDRGRIDIQYF
j_gene: TRBJ2-3; d_gene: TRBD1; v_gene: TRBV10-2; abundance: few; len: 15; CDR3nt: TGCGCCACCTTAGACAGGGTAGCCCCCACAGATACGCAGTATTTT; CDR3aa: CATLDRVAPTDTQYF
j_gene: TRBJ2-7; d_gene: NA; v_gene: TRBV6-5; abundance: NA; len: 15; CDR3nt: TGTGCCAGCAGTTACTCGTCTAAGAACAGCCACGAGCAGTACTTC; CDR3aa: CASSYSSKNSHEQYF
j_gene: TRBJ2-1; d_gene: NA; v_gene: TRBV5-6; abundance: few; len: 15; CDR3nt: TGTGCCAGCAGCTTGTTAGGTAGTTCCTACAATGAGCAGTTCTTC; CDR3aa: CASSLLGSSYNEQFF
j_gene: TRBJ2-4; d_gene: NA; v_gene: TRBV29-1; abundance: few; len: 14; CDR3nt: TGCAGCGTTGTGGAGGGGGCAGCCAAAAACATTCAGTACTTC; CDR3aa: CSVVEGAAKNIQYF
j_gene: TRBJ2-1; d_gene: NA; v_gene: TRBV27; abundance: NA; len: 14; CDR3nt: TGTGCCAGCATCCCCGTAGGTAGTAACAATGAGCAGTTCTTC; CDR3aa: CASIPVGSNNEQFF
j_gene: TRBJ1-1; d_gene: NA; v_gene: TRBV5-1; abundance: NA; len: 15; CDR3nt: TGCGCCAGCAGCTTGTGGCGGGGTGGGAACACTGAAGCTTTCTTT; CDR3aa: CASSLWRGGNTEAFF
j_gene: TRBJ2-2; d_gene: NA; v_gene: TRBV3-1; abundance: many; len: 13; CDR3nt: TGTGCCAGCAGCCATTCCACGACTGGGGAGCTGTTTTTT; CDR3aa: CASSHSTTGELFF
j_gene: TRBJ2-2; d_gene: NA; v_gene: TRBV29-1; abundance: NA; len: 12; CDR3nt: TGCAGCGTTGCCGCGGGCACCGGGGAGCTGTTTTTT; CDR3aa: CSVAAGTGELFF
j_gene: TRBJ2-5; d_gene: TRBD1; v_gene: TRBV4-1; abundance: few; len: 15; CDR3nt: TGCGCCAGCAGCCAAGCCACCGGGACAGGGTTGGCCCAGTACTTC; CDR3aa: CASSQATGTGLAQYF
j_gene: TRBJ2-4; d_gene: NA; v_gene: TRBV24-1; abundance: NA; len: 14; CDR3nt: TGTGCCACCAGTGAACATCGACAGTCCGCCATTCAGTACTTC; CDR3aa: CATSEHRQSAIQYF
j_gene: TRBJ1-2; d_gene: NA; v_gene: TRBV12-3/TRBV12-4; abundance: few; len: 12; CDR3nt: TGTGCCAGCAGTTTGGGATTCTATGGCTACACCTTC; CDR3aa: CASSLGFYGYTF
j_gene: TRBJ2-4; d_gene: NA; v_gene: TRBV7-6; abundance: NA; len: 14; CDR3nt: TGTGCCAGCAGCTTGGGGACGAGGGGAAACATTCAGTACTTC; CDR3aa: CASSLGTRGNIQYF
j_gene: TRBJ1-6; d_gene: NA; v_gene: TRBV6-2/TRBV6-3; abundance: NA; len: 11; CDR3nt: TGTGCCAGCGGCGGGGATTCACCCCTCCACTTT; CDR3aa: CASGGDSPLHF
j_gene: TRBJ2-1; d_gene: TRBD2; v_gene: TRBV6-2/TRBV6-3; abundance: few; len: 12; CDR3nt: TGTGCCAGCAGACTAGCGGGGGGGCGGCAGTTCTTC; CDR3aa: CASRLAGGRQFF
j_gene: TRBJ2-1; d_gene: NA; v_gene: TRBV6-5; abundance: NA; len: 14; CDR3nt: TGTGCCAGCACAGCAGGGCTGATTAACAATGAGCAGTTCTTC; CDR3aa: CASTAGLINNEQFF
j_gene: TRBJ1-5; d_gene: TRBD1; v_gene: TRBV6-2/TRBV6-3; abundance: NA; len: 14; CDR3nt: TGTGCCAGCATCGGGACAGGGCTTGGTCAGCCCCAGCATTTT; CDR3aa: CASIGTGLGQPQHF
j_gene: TRBJ2-7; d_gene: NA; v_gene: TRBV6-5; abundance: few; len: 14; CDR3nt: TGTGCCAGCAGTTACATGGCAGCCTCCTACGAGCAGTACTTC; CDR3aa: CASSYMAASYEQYF
j_gene: TRBJ1-4; d_gene: NA; v_gene: TRBV5-1; abundance: NA; len: 16; CDR3nt: TGCGCCAGCAGATCATCCGGGAGATCAACTAATGAAAAACTGTTTTTT; CDR3aa: CASRSSGRSTNEKLFF
j_gene: TRBJ2-7; d_gene: NA; v_gene: TRBV27; abundance: NA; len: 11; CDR3nt: TGTGCCAGCTTTGGGCAGGCGGGGCAGTACTTC; CDR3aa: CASFGQAGQYF
j_gene: TRBJ2-1; d_gene: NA; v_gene: TRBV11-2; abundance: NA; len: 13; CDR3nt: TGTGCCAGCAGCTTAGTGGGAGGCGATGAGCAGTTCTTC; CDR3aa: CASSLVGGDEQFF
j_gene: TRBJ2-3; d_gene: TRBD2; v_gene: TRBV3-1; abundance: few; len: 17; CDR3nt: TGTGCCAGCAGCCAAGCTTCTCCGGGGGGGCCGCCAGATACGCAGTATTTT; CDR3aa: CASSQASPGGPPDTQYF
j_gene: TRBJ2-1; d_gene: NA; v_gene: TRBV4-3; abundance: NA; len: 14; CDR3nt: TGCGCCAGCAGCCAAGTGATTGGCCACAATGAGCAGTTCTTC; CDR3aa: CASSQVIGHNEQFF
j_gene: TRBJ2-3; d_gene: NA; v_gene: TRBV5-6; abundance: few; len: 13; CDR3nt: TGTGCCAGCAGTTTAGGCCCCACATATACGCAGTATTTT; CDR3aa: CASSLGPTYTQYF
j_gene: TRBJ1-3; d_gene: NA; v_gene: TRBV27; abundance: few; len: 14; CDR3nt: TGTGCCAGCAGTTCGCAGGGTGCTGGAAACACCATATATTTT; CDR3aa: CASSSQGAGNTIYF
j_gene: TRBJ2-1; d_gene: NA; v_gene: TRBV6-2/TRBV6-3; abundance: NA; len: 16; CDR3nt: TGTGCCAGCACCTCCCCTGAGCACAGGACCGGGGAGGAGCAGTTCTTC; CDR3aa: CASTSPEHRTGEEQFF
j_gene: TRBJ2-7; d_gene: TRBD1; v_gene: TRBV5-1; abundance: many; len: 18; CDR3nt: TGCGCCAGCGCACGGACCGGGACAGGCACATCGTCCTCCTACGAGCAGTACTTC; CDR3aa: CASARTGTGTSSSYEQYF
j_gene: TRBJ2-3; d_gene: NA; v_gene: TRBV29-1; abundance: NA; len: 15; CDR3nt: TGCAGCGTTGCGCCACAGGGACTGGGCACAGATACGCAGTATTTT; CDR3aa: CSVAPQGLGTDTQYF
j_gene: TRBJ1-1; d_gene: NA; v_gene: TRBV20-1; abundance: once; len: 11; CDR3nt: TGCAGTGCTAGAGAGGGGACTGAAGCTTTCTTT; CDR3aa: CSAREGTEAFF
j_gene: TRBJ2-6; d_gene: NA; v_gene: TRBV6-5; abundance: few; len: 15; CDR3nt: TGTGCCAGCAGTTACTCTGTGTCTGGGGCCAACGTCCTGACTTTC; CDR3aa: CASSYSVSGANVLTF
j_gene: TRBJ2-3; d_gene: NA; v_gene: TRBV7-9; abundance: many; len: 13; CDR3nt: TGTGCCAGCAGCTTAGCCGGGAGAGATACGCAGTATTTT; CDR3aa: CASSLAGRDTQYF
j_gene: TRBJ2-3; d_gene: NA; v_gene: TRBV4-2; abundance: few; len: 19; CDR3nt: TGTGCCAGCAGCCAACCCACGGGACAACTCCCCTCTAGCACAGATACGCAGTATTTT; CDR3aa: CASSQPTGQLPSSTDTQYF
j_gene: TRBJ2-3; d_gene: NA; v_gene: TRBV27; abundance: many; len: 15; CDR3nt: TGTGCCAGCAGTCTCGGATTTTTGGGCACAGATACGCAGTATTTT; CDR3aa: CASSLGFLGTDTQYF
j_gene: TRBJ2-7; d_gene: NA; v_gene: TRBV9; abundance: few; len: 17; CDR3nt: TGTGCCAGCAGCGTAGATGACCGGGGCCAGCCGGATCACGAGCAGTACTTC; CDR3aa: CASSVDDRGQPDHEQYF
j_gene: TRBJ2-4; d_gene: NA; v_gene: TRBV12-3/TRBV12-4; abundance: many; len: 16; CDR3nt: TGTGCCAGCAGTCCCGGACGGATGCTAGCCAAAAACATTCAGTACTTC; CDR3aa: CASSPGRMLAKNIQYF
j_gene: TRBJ2-3; d_gene: NA; v_gene: TRBV4-1; abundance: many; len: 17; CDR3nt: TGCGCCAGCAGCCAAGGAGAAGGCACCGTCGTAACAGATACGCAGTATTTT; CDR3aa: CASSQGEGTVVTDTQYF
j_gene: TRBJ2-1; d_gene: TRBD2; v_gene: TRBV4-3; abundance: many; len: 16; CDR3nt: TGCGCCAGCAGCCAAGGGGTAGCGGGGGGGTACAATGAGCAGTTCTTC; CDR3aa: CASSQGVAGGYNEQFF
j_gene: TRBJ2-1; d_gene: NA; v_gene: TRBV4-3; abundance: few; len: 15; CDR3nt: TGCGCCAGCAGCCACCGGGGGGCCCAACACAATGAGCAGTTCTTC; CDR3aa: CASSHRGAQHNEQFF
j_gene: TRBJ1-5; d_gene: NA; v_gene: TRBV9; abundance: NA; len: 15; CDR3nt: TGTGCCAGCAGCGCGTGGGGGGCCAGCAATCAGCCCCAGCATTTT; CDR3aa: CASSAWGASNQPQHF
j_gene: TRBJ2-1; d_gene: TRBD2; v_gene: TRBV9; abundance: NA; len: 15; CDR3nt: TGTGCCAGCAGCGTATACGGGGGGGCCTACAATGAGCAGTTCTTC; CDR3aa: CASSVYGGAYNEQFF
j_gene: TRBJ2-3; d_gene: NA; v_gene: TRBV10-3; abundance: few; len: 15; CDR3nt: TGTGCCACCACGTCCGCGGGCGGATCCACAGATACGCAGTATTTT; CDR3aa: CATTSAGGSTDTQYF
j_gene: TRBJ2-7; d_gene: NA; v_gene: TRBV4-1; abundance: NA; len: 13; CDR3nt: TGCGCCAGCAGCCAAGGACACCCCTACGAGCAGTACTTC; CDR3aa: CASSQGHPYEQYF
j_gene: TRBJ1-5; d_gene: NA; v_gene: TRBV12-3/TRBV12-4; abundance: many; len: 17; CDR3nt: TGTGCCAGCAGTTCTACTGAGCCGATTCGGAACAACCAGCCCCAGCATTTT; CDR3aa: CASSSTEPIRNNQPQHF
j_gene: TRBJ2-1; d_gene: TRBD2; v_gene: TRBV7-9; abundance: few; len: 15; CDR3nt: TGTGCCAGCAGGAGGGGGCGGGGGGGCCCCAATGAGCAGTTCTTC; CDR3aa: CASRRGRGGPNEQFF
j_gene: TRBJ2-7; d_gene: NA; v_gene: TRBV4-3; abundance: NA; len: 13; CDR3nt: TGCGCCAGCAGCCCGAACCAGGGGTACGAGCAGTACTTC; CDR3aa: CASSPNQGYEQYF
j_gene: TRBJ1-2; d_gene: NA; v_gene: TRBV6-1; abundance: NA; len: 13; CDR3nt: TGTGCCATTTCGGCTCAAAATAACTATGGCTACACCTTC; CDR3aa: CAISAQNNYGYTF
j_gene: TRBJ2-3; d_gene: NA; v_gene: TRBV11-2; abundance: few; len: 16; CDR3nt: TGTGCCAGCAGCCACGCCGGGCTCCTAAGCCCAGATACGCAGTATTTT; CDR3aa: CASSHAGLLSPDTQYF
j_gene: TRBJ2-1; d_gene: NA; v_gene: TRBV29-1; abundance: NA; len: 13; CDR3nt: TGCAGCGTTGGGCAAGGCTCCTACAATGAGCAGTTCTTC; CDR3aa: CSVGQGSYNEQFF